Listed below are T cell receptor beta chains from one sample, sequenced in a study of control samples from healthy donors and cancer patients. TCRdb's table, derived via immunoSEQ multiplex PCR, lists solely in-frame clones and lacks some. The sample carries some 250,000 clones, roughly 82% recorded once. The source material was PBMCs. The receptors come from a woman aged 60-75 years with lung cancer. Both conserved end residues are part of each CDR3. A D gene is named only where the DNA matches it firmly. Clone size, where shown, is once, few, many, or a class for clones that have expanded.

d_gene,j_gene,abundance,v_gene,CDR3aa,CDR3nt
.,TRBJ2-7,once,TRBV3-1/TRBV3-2,CASSQGLPAYEQYF,TGTGCCAGCAGCCAGGGACTTCCCGCCTACGAGCAGTACTTC
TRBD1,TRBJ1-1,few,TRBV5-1,CASSLGTGLSAEAFF,TGCGCCAGCAGCTTGGGGACAGGGCTAAGCGCTGAAGCTTTCTTT
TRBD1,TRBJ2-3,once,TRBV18,CASLTGTGGTDTQYF,TGTGCCAGCTTAACCGGGACAGGGGGCACAGATACGCAGTATTTT
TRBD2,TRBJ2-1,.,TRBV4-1,CASSQPGGLQEQFF,TGCGCCAGCAGCCAACCGGGGGGTTTGCAAGAGCAGTTCTTC
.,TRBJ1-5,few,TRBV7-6,CASSLVGDSNQPQHF,TGTGCCAGCAGCTTAGTCGGGGATAGCAATCAGCCCCAGCATTTT
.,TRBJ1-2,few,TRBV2,CASSGGLHGYTF,TGTGCCAGCAGTGGAGGTCTTCATGGCTACACCTTC
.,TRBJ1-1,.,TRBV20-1,CRVLRGTEAFF,TGCAGGGTTTTGAGGGGCACTGAAGCTTTCTTT
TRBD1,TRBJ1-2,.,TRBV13,CASSQGTAGYTF,TGTGCCAGCAGCCAAGGGACAGCTGGCTACACCTTC
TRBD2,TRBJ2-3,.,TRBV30,CACLGRGRGDTQYF,TGTGCCTGCCTAGGACGCGGGAGGGGAGATACGCAGTATTTT
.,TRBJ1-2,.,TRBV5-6,CASSVGTDYGYTF,TGTGCCAGCAGCGTCGGCACAGACTATGGCTACACCTTC
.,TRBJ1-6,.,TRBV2,CASRPDPREGSPLHF,TGTGCCAGCAGGCCCGACCCACGGGAGGGCTCACCCCTCCACTTT
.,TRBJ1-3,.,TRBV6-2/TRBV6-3,CASSYSLRWGSAGNTIYF,TGTGCCAGCAGTTACTCTCTCCGGTGGGGGTCAGCTGGAAACACCATATATTTT
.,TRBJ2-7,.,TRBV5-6,CASSRQLVNSYEQYF,TGTGCCAGCAGCAGACAGCTAGTCAACTCCTACGAGCAGTACTTC
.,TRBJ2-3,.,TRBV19,CASREGHGTDTQYF,TGTGCCAGTAGAGAGGGGCACGGCACAGATACGCAGTATTTT
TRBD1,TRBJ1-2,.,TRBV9,CASSGADRVYGYTF,TGTGCCAGCAGCGGCGCCGACAGGGTCTATGGCTACACCTTC
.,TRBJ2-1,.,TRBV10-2,CASNPPGNEQFF,TGCGCCAGCAACCCTCCGGGGAATGAGCAGTTCTTC
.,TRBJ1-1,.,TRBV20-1,CSASPDMNTEAFF,TGCAGTGCTAGTCCAGACATGAACACTGAAGCTTTCTTT
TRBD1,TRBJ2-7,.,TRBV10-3,CAISESGQAIYEQYF,TGTGCCATCAGTGAGTCGGGACAGGCGATCTACGAGCAGTACTTC
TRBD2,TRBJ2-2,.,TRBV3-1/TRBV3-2,CASSQVAGGTGELFF,TGTGCCAGCAGCCAAGTAGCGGGAGGCACCGGGGAGCTGTTTTTT
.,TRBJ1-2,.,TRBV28,CANKDSSNYGYTF,TGTGCCAACAAGGACAGCTCTAACTATGGCTACACCTTC
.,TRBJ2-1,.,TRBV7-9,CASSSGPNYNEQFF,TGTGCCAGCAGCTCGGGACCGAACTACAATGAGCAGTTCTTC
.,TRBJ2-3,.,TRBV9,CASSVAGATDTQYF,TGTGCCAGCAGCGTAGCAGGGGCTACAGATACGCAGTATTTT
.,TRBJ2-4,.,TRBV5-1,CASSRTVGPQGNIQYF,TGCGCCAGCAGTCGGACAGTAGGCCCCCAAGGAAACATTCAGTACTTC
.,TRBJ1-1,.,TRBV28,CASSLGGVATEAFF,TGTGCCAGCAGTTTGGGGGGGGTGGCCACTGAAGCTTTCTTT
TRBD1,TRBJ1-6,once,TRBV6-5,CASRPAGTGLMPLHF,TGTGCCAGCAGGCCCGCCGGGACAGGGTTGATGCCCCTCCACTTT
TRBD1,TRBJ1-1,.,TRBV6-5,CASSPPGGYSEAFF,TGTGCCAGCAGCCCCCCAGGGGGGTACTCTGAAGCTTTCTTT
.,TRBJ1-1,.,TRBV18,CASSFSRVPMNTEAFF,TGTGCCAGCTCATTCTCCAGGGTCCCAATGAACACTGAAGCTTTCTTT
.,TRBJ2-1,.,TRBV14,CASSQGLRVYNEQFF,TGTGCCAGCAGCCAAGGGCTGCGGGTGTACAATGAGCAGTTCTTC
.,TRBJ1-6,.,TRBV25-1,CASSEYASAYNSPLHF,TGTGCCAGCAGTGAATATGCCAGCGCCTATAATTCACCCCTCCACTTT
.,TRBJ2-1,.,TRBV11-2,CASSTRPLSYNEQFF,TGTGCCAGCAGCACTAGACCCCTCTCCTACAATGAGCAGTTCTTC
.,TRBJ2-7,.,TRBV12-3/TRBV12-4,CASSLRPYEQYF,TGTGCCAGCAGTCTACGACCCTACGAGCAGTACTTC
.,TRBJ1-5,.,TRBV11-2,CASSLLGQPQHF,TGTGCCAGCAGCTTATTGGGCCAGCCCCAGCATTTT
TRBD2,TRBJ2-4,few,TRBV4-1,CASSQDRAGGTNIQYF,TGCGCCAGCAGCCAAGATAGGGCGGGGGGAACTAACATTCAGTACTTC
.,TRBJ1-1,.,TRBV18,CASSPANTEAFF,TGTGCCAGCTCACCTGCTAACACTGAAGCTTTCTTT
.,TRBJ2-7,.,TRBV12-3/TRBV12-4,CASRDGQVYEQYF,TGTGCCAGCAGGGACGGGCAGGTCTACGAGCAGTACTTC
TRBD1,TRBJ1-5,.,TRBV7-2,CASSWQGAQPQHF,TGTGCCAGCAGCTGGCAGGGGGCTCAGCCCCAGCATTTT
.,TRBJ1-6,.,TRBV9,CASSPRQEISPLHF,TGTGCCAGCAGCCCCCGGCAGGAAATATCACCCCTCCACTTT
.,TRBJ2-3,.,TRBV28,CASKVRDRDTQYF,TGTGCCAGCAAGGTTAGGGATAGAGATACGCAGTATTTT
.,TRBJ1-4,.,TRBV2,CASSARDGNEKLFF,TGTGCCAGCAGTGCCCGGGACGGCAATGAAAAACTGTTTTTT
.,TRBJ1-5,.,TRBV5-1,CASSLVGGRGDQPQHF,TGCGCCAGCAGCTTGGTAGGTGGGAGAGGGGATCAGCCCCAGCATTTT
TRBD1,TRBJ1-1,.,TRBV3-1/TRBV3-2,CASSQGATGGGRAFF,TGTGCCAGCAGCCAAGGCGCGACAGGGGGCGGTAGGGCTTTCTTT
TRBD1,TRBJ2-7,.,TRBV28,CASRPGGREQYF,TGTGCCAGCAGGCCAGGGGGAAGGGAGCAGTACTTC
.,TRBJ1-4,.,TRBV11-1,CASSLSTATNEKLFF,TGTGCCAGCAGCTTAAGTACAGCAACTAATGAAAAACTGTTTTTT
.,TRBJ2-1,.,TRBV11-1,CASSSDIPSYNEQFF,TGTGCCAGCAGTTCGGACATACCCTCCTACAATGAGCAGTTCTTC
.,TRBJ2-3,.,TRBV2,CASKQGGPTDTQYF,TGTGCCAGCAAACAGGGAGGCCCCACAGATACGCAGTATTTT
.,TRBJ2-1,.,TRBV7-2,CASSLLTAYNEQFF,TGTGCCAGCAGCTTACTGACAGCCTACAATGAGCAGTTCTTC
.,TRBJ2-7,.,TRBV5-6,CASSPTGNLGEQYF,TGTGCCAGCAGCCCCACAGGGAACCTCGGCGAGCAGTACTTC
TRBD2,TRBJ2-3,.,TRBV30,CAWSVSAGGGLDTQYF,TGTGCCTGGAGTGTATCGGCGGGAGGGGGATTAGATACGCAGTATTTT
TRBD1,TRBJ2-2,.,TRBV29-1,CSHTGTGNTGELFF,TGCAGCCATACCGGGACAGGCAACACCGGGGAGCTGTTTTTT
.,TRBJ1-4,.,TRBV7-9,CASSLAGGNEKLFF,TGTGCCAGCAGCTTAGCGGGGGGGAATGAAAAACTGTTTTTT
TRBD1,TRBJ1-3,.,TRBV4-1,CASSPGQGAGNTIYF,TGCGCCAGCAGCCCGGGACAGGGGGCTGGAAACACCATATATTTT
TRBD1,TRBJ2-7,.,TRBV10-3,CAIRDSRTGNEQYF,TGTGCCATCAGGGATTCTCGGACAGGGAACGAGCAGTACTTC
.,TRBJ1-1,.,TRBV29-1,CSPWDPGTEAFF,TGCAGCCCCTGGGACCCTGGGACTGAAGCTTTCTTT
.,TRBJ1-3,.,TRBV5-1,CASSEDPSGNTIYF,TGCGCCAGCAGCGAGGATCCCTCTGGAAACACCATATATTTT
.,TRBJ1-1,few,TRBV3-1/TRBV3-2,CASSQGVTEAFF,TGTGCCAGCAGCCAAGGTGTCACTGAAGCTTTCTTT
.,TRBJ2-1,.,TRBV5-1,CASSFSPTTEQFF,TGCGCCAGCAGCTTTTCTCCTACTACCGAGCAGTTCTTC
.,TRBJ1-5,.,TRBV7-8,CASSFSGHSNQPQHF,TGTGCCAGCAGCTTTTCGGGGCATAGCAATCAGCCCCAGCATTTT